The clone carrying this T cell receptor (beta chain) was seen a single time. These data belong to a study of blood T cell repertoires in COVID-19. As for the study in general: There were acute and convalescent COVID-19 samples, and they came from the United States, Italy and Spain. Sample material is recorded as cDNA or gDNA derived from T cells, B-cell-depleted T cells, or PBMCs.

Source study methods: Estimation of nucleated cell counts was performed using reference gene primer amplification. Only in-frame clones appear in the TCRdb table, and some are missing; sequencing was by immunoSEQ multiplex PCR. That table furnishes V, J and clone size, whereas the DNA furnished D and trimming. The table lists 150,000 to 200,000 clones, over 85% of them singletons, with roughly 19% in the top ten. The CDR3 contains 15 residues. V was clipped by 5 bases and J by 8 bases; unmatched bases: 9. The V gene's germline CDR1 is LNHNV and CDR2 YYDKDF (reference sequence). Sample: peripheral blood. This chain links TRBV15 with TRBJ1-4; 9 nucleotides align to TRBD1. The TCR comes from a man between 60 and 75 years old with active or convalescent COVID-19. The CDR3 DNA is TGTGCCACCAGCGCCCGACAGGGGGAAGGAGAAAAACTGTTTTTT. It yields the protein CATSARQGEGEKLFF.